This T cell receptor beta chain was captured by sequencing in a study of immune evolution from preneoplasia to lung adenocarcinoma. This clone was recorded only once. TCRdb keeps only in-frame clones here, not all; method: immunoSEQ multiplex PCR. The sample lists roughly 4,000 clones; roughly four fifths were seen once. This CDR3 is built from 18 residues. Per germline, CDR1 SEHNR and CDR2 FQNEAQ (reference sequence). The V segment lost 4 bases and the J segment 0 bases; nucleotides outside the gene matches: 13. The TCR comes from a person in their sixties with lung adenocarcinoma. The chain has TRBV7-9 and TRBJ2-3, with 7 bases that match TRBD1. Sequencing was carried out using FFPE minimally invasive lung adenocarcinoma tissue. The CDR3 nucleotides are TGTGCCAGCAGCTCAGGATATAACAGGGGCATTAGCACAGATACGCAGTATTTT. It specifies CASSSGYNRGISTDTQYF.